One T cell receptor beta chain is described in this entry. Its antigen is unidentified. This sample stems from a study of blood T cells in healthy people across ages. Whole-study results and caveats: With donor CMV status unknown, expanded clonotype changes were possibly confounded. It was not possible, with unsorted PBMCs, to conclusively compare naive and antigen-experienced cells. Long-lived and aged donors differed, with more naive CD4+ cells and higher diversity in the long-lived. It was found that TCR beta diversity correlated strongly with the percentage of naive T cells.

The authors ran a second PCR of about 7 to 12 cycles using a sample-barcoded 5' primer and a J-beta primer mix. TCRdb analysed the 5' RACE reads with MiXCR anew, one entry per CDR3 protein. Of about 900,000 distinct CDR3 sequences listed, 40% to 60% are singletons. The sequenced sample consisted of blood. The receptor comes from a man aged 25 to 40 in good health.

CDR3 loop: CAWSAILGADTQYF. Here the CDR3 DNA reads TGTGCCTGGAGTGCCATACTAGGGGCAGATACGCAGTATTTT. The chain combines TRBV30 with TRBJ2-3; tentatively, D is TRBD1 or TRBD2 (5 bases each). V lost 1 base, J lost 4 bases, and 12 bases lay in between. Germline-derived CDR1 and CDR2 are GTSNPN and SVGIG (reference sequence). This CDR3 has 14 amino acids.